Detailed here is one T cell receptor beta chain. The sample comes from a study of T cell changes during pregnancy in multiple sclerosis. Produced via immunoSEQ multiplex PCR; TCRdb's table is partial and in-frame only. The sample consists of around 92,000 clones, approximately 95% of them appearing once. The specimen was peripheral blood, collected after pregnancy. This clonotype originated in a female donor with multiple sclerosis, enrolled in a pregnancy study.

This CDR3 reads CASSPGQDSGNTIYF. The CDR3 coding sequence is TGTGCCAGCAGCCCCGGACAGGACTCTGGAAACACCATATATTTT. This chain connects TRBV7-2 to TRBJ1-3, with TRBD1 matching 7 bases. The length of the CDR3 is 15 residues. J lost 0 bases, V lost 5 bases, and 4 bases had no gene match. Germline assignment: CDR1 SGHTA and CDR2 FQGNSA.